Listed below are T cell receptor beta chains from one sample, sequenced in a study of T cells in Graves' hyperthyroidism and ophthalmopathy. From the multiplex PCR reads, TCRdb called clonotypes with MiXCR, one entry per CDR3 protein. Found here are approximately 640,000 distinct CDR3 sequences, 17% of them singletons; the top ten hold roughly 16%. The sequencing input was blood. These receptor sequences come from a man between 45 and 60 years old with Graves' hyperthyroidism. Each CDR3 is given with its conserved first and last residue.

V gene,J gene,CDR3 length,CDR3 protein
TRBV4-3,TRBJ1-2,14,CASSHYTDNYGYTF
TRBV5-1,TRBJ2-1,15,CASSLVTSGDNEQFF
TRBV4-2,TRBJ2-3,16,CASSQDAPSVGDTQYF
TRBV29-1,TRBJ2-7,13,CSVAGGRFHEQYF
TRBV20-1,TRBJ2-7,13,CSALGPRGYEQYF
TRBV6-2/TRBV6-3,TRBJ2-1,21,CASSYWQNWRLAGGSGNEQFF
TRBV19,TRBJ1-5,16,CASSIGGTVYSQPQHF
TRBV28,TRBJ1-1,12,CASRSTDTEAFF
TRBV7-9,TRBJ2-1,14,CASSAGLELNEQFF
TRBV10-2,TRBJ2-7,14,CASSGSGGVYEQYF
TRBV20-1,TRBJ2-3,13,CSAGGRLVDTQYF
TRBV24-1,TRBJ2-5,16,CATSGGQGIDQETQYF
TRBV18,TRBJ1-3,17,CASSPRDTPGPEDTIYF
TRBV6-2/TRBV6-3,TRBJ1-2,13,CASSLVITSGYTF
TRBV6-5,TRBJ2-7,16,CASSSPGTGISYEQYF
TRBV6-1,TRBJ1-2,16,CASSDPGQLYNYGYTF
TRBV19,TRBJ2-1,16,CASSMGLAGGYNEQFF
TRBV5-1,TRBJ1-1,16,CASSLAVGQRNTEAFF
TRBV6-1,TRBJ2-7,13,CASRSLINGEQYF
TRBV28,TRBJ1-2,13,CASSSRGVDGYTF
TRBV6-1,TRBJ2-1,16,CASLDLKRQNYNEQFF
TRBV4-3,TRBJ1-5,15,CASSQDVVNRQPQHF
TRBV29-1,TRBJ2-2,16,CSVEGTESANTGELFF
TRBV4-3,TRBJ2-7,16,CASSQEERLSSYEQYF
TRBV2,TRBJ1-5,14,CASSTQGEKQPQHF
TRBV7-9,TRBJ2-1,15,CASSEEGVAYNEQFF
TRBV6-2/TRBV6-3,TRBJ2-2,15,CASSARSGGTGELFF
TRBV3-1,TRBJ2-1,12,CASSQDHDEQFF
TRBV24-1,TRBJ1-2,14,CATNSGQGLGGYTF
TRBV12-3/TRBV12-4,TRBJ1-5,18,CASSLGQGGSGRNQPQHF
TRBV2,TRBJ1-3,12,CASGHQGNTIYF
TRBV5-1,TRBJ2-7,17,CASSLAGGTETSYEQYF
TRBV7-2,TRBJ2-3,14,CASSVRGAGDTQYF
TRBV19,TRBJ2-7,14,CASSISAVAYEQYF
TRBV6-1,TRBJ2-1,13,CASKGEGRNEQFF
TRBV12-3/TRBV12-4,TRBJ2-5,14,CASSLGTFQETQYF
TRBV10-2,TRBJ2-1,13,CASLGGYEDEQFF
TRBV7-3,TRBJ1-1,16,CASSLTALGANTEAFF